This record looks at one T cell receptor beta chain sequence and its context. How the authors handled the data: It was from reference gene primer amplification that nucleated cell counts were estimated. Libraries were prepared by immunoSEQ multiplex PCR; TCRdb keeps only in-frame clonotypes and omits some of them. V and J calls and clone size come straight from that table; D and trimming were deduced from the DNA. The table lists approximately 290,000 clones, about 89% of them singletons, with more than 0.75% in the top ten. The data belong to a study of blood T cell repertoires in COVID-19. In the study overall: Acute and convalescent COVID-19 samples came from the United States, Italy and Spain. T cells, B-cell-depleted T cells, or PBMCs supplied cDNA or gDNA.

V lost 1 base to trimming and J lost 3 bases; unmatched junction nucleotides: 5. This CDR3 region has 16 residues. Germline V gives CDR1 MDHEN, CDR2 SYDVKM. Input material: peripheral blood. The rearrangement links TRBV28 to TRBJ1-1; 10 bases map to TRBD1. This sequence was found in a man under 40 with acute or convalescent COVID-19. The CDR3 DNA is TGTGCCAGCAGTTTATATGACAGGGGGCCGGACACTGAAGCTTTCTTT. As protein: CASSLYDRGPDTEAFF.